What follows is one T cell receptor beta chain and its context. The sample comes from a study of blood T cell repertoires in COVID-19. The germline CDR1 and CDR2 sequences are LGHDT and YNNKEL (reference sequence). This CDR3 spans 16 amino acids. V lost 5 bases and J lost 5, with 21 bases in between. Profiled with immunoSEQ multiplex PCR; TCRdb holds only in-frame clones, not every one. Seen here are about 80,000 clones, roughly 80% observed once, and the top ten hold about 35%. The sample taken for sequencing was peripheral blood. The chain carries TRBV3-1 (or the pseudogene TRBV3-2) and TRBJ2-5; D gene uncertain. This TCR was sampled from a woman in her seventies with acute or convalescent COVID-19. The CDR3 bases are TGTGCCAGCAGCGGCAGGAATCCCATTTTCTCTGAGACCCAGTACTTC. Its translation: CASSGRNPIFSETQYF.